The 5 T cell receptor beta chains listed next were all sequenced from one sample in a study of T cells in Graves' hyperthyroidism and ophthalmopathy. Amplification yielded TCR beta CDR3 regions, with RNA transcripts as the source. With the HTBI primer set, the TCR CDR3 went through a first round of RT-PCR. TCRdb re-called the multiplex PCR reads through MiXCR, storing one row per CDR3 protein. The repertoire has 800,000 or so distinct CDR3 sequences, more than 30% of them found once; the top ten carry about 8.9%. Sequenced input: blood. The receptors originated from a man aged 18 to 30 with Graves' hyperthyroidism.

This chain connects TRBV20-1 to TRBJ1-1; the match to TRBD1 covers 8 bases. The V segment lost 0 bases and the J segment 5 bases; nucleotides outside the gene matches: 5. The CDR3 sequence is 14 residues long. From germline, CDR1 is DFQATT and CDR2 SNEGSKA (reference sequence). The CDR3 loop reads CSARDTGGRTEAFF. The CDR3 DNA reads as TGCAGTGCTAGAGACACAGGGGGACGAACTGAAGCTTTCTTT.

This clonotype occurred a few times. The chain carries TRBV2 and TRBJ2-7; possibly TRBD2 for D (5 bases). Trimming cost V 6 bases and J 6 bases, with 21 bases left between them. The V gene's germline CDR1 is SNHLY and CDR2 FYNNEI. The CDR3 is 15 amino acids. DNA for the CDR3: TGTGCCAGCAGCTGGATGGCGGGCGTGGGTTCCGAGCAGTACTTC. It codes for CASSWMAGVGSEQYF.

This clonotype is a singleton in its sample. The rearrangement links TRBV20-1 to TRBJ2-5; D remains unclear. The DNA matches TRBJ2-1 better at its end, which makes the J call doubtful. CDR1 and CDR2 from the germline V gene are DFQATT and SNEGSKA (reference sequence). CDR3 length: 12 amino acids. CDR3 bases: TGCAGTGCTAACCCAGTGGACAATGAGCAGTTCTTC. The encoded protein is CSANPVDNEQFF.

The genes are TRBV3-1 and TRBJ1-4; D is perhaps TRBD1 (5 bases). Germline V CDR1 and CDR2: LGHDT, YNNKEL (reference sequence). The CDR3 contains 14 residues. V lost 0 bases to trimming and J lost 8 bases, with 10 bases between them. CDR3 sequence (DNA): TGTGCCAGCAGCCAAGACAGGGAAGAAGAAAAACTGTTTTTT. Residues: CASSQDREEEKLFF.

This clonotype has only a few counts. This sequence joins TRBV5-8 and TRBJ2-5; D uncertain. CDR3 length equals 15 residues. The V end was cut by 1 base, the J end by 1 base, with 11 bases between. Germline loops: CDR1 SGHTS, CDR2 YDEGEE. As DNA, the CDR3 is TGTGCCAGCAGCTTGTTGCCGGTCGGCCAAGAGACCCAGTACTTC. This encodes CASSLLPVGQETQYF.